These T cell receptor beta chains were read from a single sample in a study of blood T cell repertoires in COVID-19. Produced via immunoSEQ multiplex PCR; TCRdb's table is partial and in-frame only. The sample has 200,000 to 300,000 clones, about 83% seen once; the top ten hold approximately 5.5%. The sequencing input was peripheral blood. Receptors originate from a woman older than 75 with COVID-19, enrolled during active disease. Each CDR3 is given with its conserved first and last residue. The D gene is left open where the match is weak. The size entry is marked missing in some rows and otherwise reads once, few, many or a size class.

TRBV19	.	TRBD1	TRBJ1-6	CASSASDRGYNSPLHF	TGTGCCAGTAGTGCCTCAGACAGGGGGTATAATTCACCCCTCCACTTT
TRBV19	.	TRBD1	TRBJ1-1	CASSFSRQGTEAFF	TGTGCCAGTAGTTTTTCACGACAGGGCACTGAAGCTTTCTTT
TRBV6-5	.	.	TRBJ1-1	CASSRHGRENTEAFF	TGTGCCAGCAGTCGACACGGACGGGAGAACACTGAAGCTTTCTTT
TRBV19	.	TRBD1	TRBJ1-1	CASSSGQGNTEAFF	TGTGCCAGTAGTTCGGGACAGGGGAACACTGAAGCTTTCTTT
TRBV2	.	.	TRBJ2-5	CASSEQQETQYF	TGTGCCAGCAGTGAGCAGCAAGAGACCCAGTACTTC
TRBV5-5	.	.	TRBJ2-3	CASSFAGRIRTDTQYF	TGTGCCAGCAGCTTCGCAGGGAGGATTCGCACAGATACGCAGTATTTT
TRBV19	.	TRBD1	TRBJ2-1	CASSQGTGFGEQFF	TGTGCCAGTAGTCAGGGGACAGGGTTCGGTGAGCAGTTCTTC
TRBV6-2/TRBV6-3	.	TRBD1	TRBJ2-2	CASSLTGGVGDGELFF	TGTGCCAGCAGTTTAACAGGGGGCGTCGGAGACGGGGAGCTGTTTTTT
TRBV27	once	.	TRBJ2-5	CASAPRWEETQYF	TGTGCCAGCGCTCCTAGGTGGGAGGAGACCCAGTACTTC
TRBV7-9	.	TRBD1	TRBJ1-4	CASSSAGTGFFEKLFF	TGTGCCAGCAGCTCGGCGGGGACAGGGTTCTTTGAAAAACTGTTTTTT
TRBV15	.	.	TRBJ2-7	CATSRGGLSYEQYF	TGTGCCACCAGCAGAGGTGGACTATCCTACGAGCAGTACTTC
TRBV7-9	few	TRBD1	TRBJ2-5	CASSLGTGGETQYF	TGTGCCAGCAGCTTAGGGACAGGGGGAGAGACCCAGTACTTC
TRBV3-1/TRBV3-2	.	TRBD1	TRBJ1-2	CASSHRTGDGYTF	TGTGCCAGCAGCCACAGGACAGGGGATGGCTACACCTTC
TRBV9	few	TRBD1	TRBJ2-7	CASSGWPGRGGVHEQYF	TGTGCCAGCAGCGGGTGGCCGGGACGAGGGGGCGTCCACGAGCAGTACTTC
TRBV7-9	.	.	TRBJ2-5	CASSLATGFIETQYF	TGTGCCAGCAGCTTAGCTACAGGGTTTATTGAGACCCAGTACTTC
TRBV7-9	.	.	TRBJ1-3	CASRGSSGNTIYF	TGTGCCAGCCGCGGAAGCTCTGGAAACACCATATATTTT
TRBV18	.	.	TRBJ2-7	CASSPGGAPYEQYF	TGTGCCAGCTCACCAGGGGGGGCCCCCTACGAGCAGTACTTC
TRBV19	.	.	TRBJ1-3	CASIAQGTGNTIYF	TGTGCCAGTATCGCTCAGGGAACTGGAAACACCATATATTTT